Reported below is one T cell receptor (beta chain). The antigen is undetermined. This sample stems from a study of cytomegalovirus exposure and HLA in healthy donors. Study-wide results and caveats: The classifier reportedly diagnosed cytomegalovirus status with high specificity and sensitivity.

The PCR contained 60 Vbeta and 13 Jbeta primers. TCRdb's table, derived via immunoSEQ multiplex PCR, lists solely in-frame clones and lacks some. The sample consists of fewer than 200,000 clones, around 80% of them appearing once. The CDR3 is made up of 13 amino acids. J was trimmed by 7 bases and V by 4 bases; bases with no gene match: 4. CDR1 MDHEN and CDR2 SYDVKM come from the germline V gene. Whereas donors were nominally healthy upon sampling, unrecorded immune exposures were probable. This TCR was sampled from a man aged 18 to 29 in good health and CMV-seronegative. The gene calls are TRBV28 and TRBJ2-1, with 7 bases that match TRBD1. The sequenced material came from PBMCs. The CDR3 is CASSSGQTNEQFF. For the CDR3, the DNA is TGTGCCAGCAGTTCGGGACAGACGAATGAGCAGTTCTTC.